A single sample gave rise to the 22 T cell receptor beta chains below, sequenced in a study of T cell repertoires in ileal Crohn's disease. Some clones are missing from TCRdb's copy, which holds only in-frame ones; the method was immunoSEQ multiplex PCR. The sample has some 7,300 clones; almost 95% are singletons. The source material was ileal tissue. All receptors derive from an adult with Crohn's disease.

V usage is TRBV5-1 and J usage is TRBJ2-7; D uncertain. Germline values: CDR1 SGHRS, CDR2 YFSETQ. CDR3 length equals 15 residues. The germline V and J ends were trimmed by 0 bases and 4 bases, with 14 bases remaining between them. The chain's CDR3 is CASSLDWPSIYEQYF. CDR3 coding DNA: TGCGCCAGCAGCTTGGATTGGCCTTCCATTTACGAGCAGTACTTC.

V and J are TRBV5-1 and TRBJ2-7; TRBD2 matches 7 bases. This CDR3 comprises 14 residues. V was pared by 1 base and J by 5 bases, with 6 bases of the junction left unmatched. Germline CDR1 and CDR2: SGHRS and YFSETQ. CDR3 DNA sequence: TGCGCCAGCAGCTTGCTGGGGGAGGGCGACGAGCAGTACTTC. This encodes CASSLLGEGDEQYF. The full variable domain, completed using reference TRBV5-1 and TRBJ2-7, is KAGVTQTPRYLIKTRGQQVTLSCSPISGHRSVSWYQQTPGQGLQFLFEYFSETQRNKGNFPGRFSGRQFSNSRSEMNVSTLELGDSALYLCASSLLGEGDEQYFGPGTRLTVT.

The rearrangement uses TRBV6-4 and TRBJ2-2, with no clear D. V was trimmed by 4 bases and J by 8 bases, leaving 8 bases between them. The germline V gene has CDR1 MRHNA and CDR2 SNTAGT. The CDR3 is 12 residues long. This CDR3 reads CASSVPGGELFF. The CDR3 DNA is TGTGCCAGCAGTGTTCCGGGTGGGGAGCTGTTTTTT.

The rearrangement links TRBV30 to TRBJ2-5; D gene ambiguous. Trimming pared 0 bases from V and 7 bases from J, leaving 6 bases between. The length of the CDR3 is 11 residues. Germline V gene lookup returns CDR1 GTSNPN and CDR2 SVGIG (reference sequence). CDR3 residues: CAWSVVGTQYF. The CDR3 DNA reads TGTGCCTGGAGTGTAGTCGGGACCCAGTACTTC.

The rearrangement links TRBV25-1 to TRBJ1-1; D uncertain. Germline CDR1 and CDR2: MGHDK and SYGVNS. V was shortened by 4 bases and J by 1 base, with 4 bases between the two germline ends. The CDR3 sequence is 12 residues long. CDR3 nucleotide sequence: TGTGCCAGCAGTGCAGGGAACACTGAAGCTTTCTTT. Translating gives CASSAGNTEAFF.

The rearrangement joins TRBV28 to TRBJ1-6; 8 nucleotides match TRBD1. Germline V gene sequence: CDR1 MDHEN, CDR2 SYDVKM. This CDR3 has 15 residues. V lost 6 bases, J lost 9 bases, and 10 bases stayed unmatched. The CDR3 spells CASSYSGGQLSPLHF. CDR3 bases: TGTGCCAGCAGCTACTCAGGGGGCCAGCTTTCACCCCTCCACTTT.

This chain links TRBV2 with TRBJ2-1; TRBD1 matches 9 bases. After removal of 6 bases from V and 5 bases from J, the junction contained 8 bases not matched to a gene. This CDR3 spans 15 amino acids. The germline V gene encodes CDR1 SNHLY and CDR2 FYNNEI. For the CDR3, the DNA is TGTGCCAGCAGAGGAGGTGGGACAGGGAACAATGAGCAGTTCTTC. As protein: CASRGGGTGNNEQFF.

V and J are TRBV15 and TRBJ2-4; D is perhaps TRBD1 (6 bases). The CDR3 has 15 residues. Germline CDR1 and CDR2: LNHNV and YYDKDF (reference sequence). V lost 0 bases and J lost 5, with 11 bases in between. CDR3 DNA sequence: TGTGCCACCAGCAGAGATTCTGGGACACAAAACATTCAGTACTTC. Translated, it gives CATSRDSGTQNIQYF.

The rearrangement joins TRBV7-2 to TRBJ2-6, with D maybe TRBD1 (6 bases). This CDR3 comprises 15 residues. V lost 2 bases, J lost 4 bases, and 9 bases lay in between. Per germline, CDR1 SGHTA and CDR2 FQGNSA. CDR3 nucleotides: TGTGCCAGCAGCTTAAGGGGGACCGGGGCCAACGTCCTGACTTTC. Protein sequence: CASSLRGTGANVLTF.

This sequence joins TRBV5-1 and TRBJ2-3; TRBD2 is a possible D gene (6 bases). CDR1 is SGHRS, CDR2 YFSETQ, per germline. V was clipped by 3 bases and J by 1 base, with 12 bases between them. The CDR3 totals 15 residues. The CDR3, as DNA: TGCGCCAGCAGCTCTAGCGCCCGGCGCACAGATACGCAGTATTTT. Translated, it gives CASSSSARRTDTQYF.

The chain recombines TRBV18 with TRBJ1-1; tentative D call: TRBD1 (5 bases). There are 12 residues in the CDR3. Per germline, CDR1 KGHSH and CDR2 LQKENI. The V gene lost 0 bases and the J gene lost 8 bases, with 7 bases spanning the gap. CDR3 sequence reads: CASSPPAGEAFF. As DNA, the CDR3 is TGTGCCAGCTCACCACCGGCAGGGGAAGCTTTCTTT.

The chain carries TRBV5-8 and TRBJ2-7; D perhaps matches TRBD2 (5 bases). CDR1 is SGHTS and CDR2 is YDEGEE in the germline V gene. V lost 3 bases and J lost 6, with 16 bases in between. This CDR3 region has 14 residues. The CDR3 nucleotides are TGTGCCAGCAGCTCGCCGGGATCAGTCGTCGAGCAGTACTTC. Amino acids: CASSSPGSVVEQYF.

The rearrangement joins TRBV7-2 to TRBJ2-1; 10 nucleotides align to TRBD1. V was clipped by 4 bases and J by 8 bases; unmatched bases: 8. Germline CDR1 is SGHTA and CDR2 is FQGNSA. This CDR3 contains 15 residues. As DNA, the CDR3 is TGTGCCAGCAGCTCCCGGACAGGGGGTTTGGATGAGCAGTTCTTC. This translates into CASSSRTGGLDEQFF.

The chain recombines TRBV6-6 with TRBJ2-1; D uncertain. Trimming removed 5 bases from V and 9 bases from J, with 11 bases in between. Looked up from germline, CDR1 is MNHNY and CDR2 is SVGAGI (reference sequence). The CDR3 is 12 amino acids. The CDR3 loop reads CASSPVATEQFF. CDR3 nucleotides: TGTGCCAGCAGTCCGGTCGCAACTGAGCAGTTCTTC.

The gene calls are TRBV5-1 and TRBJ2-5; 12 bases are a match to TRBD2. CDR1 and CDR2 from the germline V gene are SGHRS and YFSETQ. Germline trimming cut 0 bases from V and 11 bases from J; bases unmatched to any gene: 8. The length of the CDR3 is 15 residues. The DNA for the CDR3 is TGCGCCAGCAGCTTGGCGACTAGCGGGAGTGAAGAGCAGTACTTC. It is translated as CASSLATSGSEEQYF.

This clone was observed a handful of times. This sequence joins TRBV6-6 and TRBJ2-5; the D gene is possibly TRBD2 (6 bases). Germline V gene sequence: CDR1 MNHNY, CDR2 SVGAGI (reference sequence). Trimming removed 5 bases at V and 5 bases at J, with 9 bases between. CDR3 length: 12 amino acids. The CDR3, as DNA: TGTGCCAGCAGTCCCCGGGGGGAGACCCAGTACTTC. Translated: CASSPRGETQYF.

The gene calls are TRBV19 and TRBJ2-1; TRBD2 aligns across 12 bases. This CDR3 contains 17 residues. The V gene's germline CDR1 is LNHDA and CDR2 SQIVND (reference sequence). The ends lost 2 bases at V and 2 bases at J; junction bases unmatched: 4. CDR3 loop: CASSISGLAGTYNEQFF. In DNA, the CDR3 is TGTGCCAGTAGTATATCCGGACTAGCGGGGACCTACAATGAGCAGTTCTTC.

CDR3 bases: TGTGCCACCAGCAGAACCCTAGTGGAAGAGACCCAGTACTTC. Its translation is CATSRTLVEETQYF. The chain carries TRBV15 and TRBJ2-5; D unclear. Germline V lookup: CDR1 LNHNV, CDR2 YYDKDF (reference sequence). The V and J ends lost 2 bases and 3 bases respectively, with 10 bases between them. The CDR3 covers 14 residues.

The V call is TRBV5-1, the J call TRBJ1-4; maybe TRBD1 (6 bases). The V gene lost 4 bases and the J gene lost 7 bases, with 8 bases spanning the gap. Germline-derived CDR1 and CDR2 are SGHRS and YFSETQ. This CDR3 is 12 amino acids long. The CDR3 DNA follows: TGCGCCAGCAGCGAAGGGGGTGAAAAACTGTTTTTT. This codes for CASSEGGEKLFF.

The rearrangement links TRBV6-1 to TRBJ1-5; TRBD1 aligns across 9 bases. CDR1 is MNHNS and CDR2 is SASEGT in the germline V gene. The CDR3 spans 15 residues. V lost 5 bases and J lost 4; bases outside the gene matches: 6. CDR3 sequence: CASSLTGGRNQPQHF. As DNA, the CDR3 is TGTGCCAGCAGTCTTACAGGGGGCAGAAATCAGCCCCAGCATTTT.

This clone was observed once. CDR3 region: CASSPPEALAAFF. CDR3 nucleotides: TGTGCCAGCTCACCACCGGAGGCTTTAGCAGCTTTCTTT. This chain connects TRBV18 to TRBJ1-1, with D unresolved. The CDR3 totals 13 residues. Trimming took 0 bases from V and 10 from J, leaving 12 bases between them. Germline CDR1 KGHSH, CDR2 LQKENI.

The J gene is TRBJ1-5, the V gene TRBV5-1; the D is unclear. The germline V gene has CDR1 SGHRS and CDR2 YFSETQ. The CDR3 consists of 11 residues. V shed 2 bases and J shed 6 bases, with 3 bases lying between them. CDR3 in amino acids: CASSFIQPQHF. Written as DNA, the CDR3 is TGCGCCAGCAGCTTCATTCAGCCCCAGCATTTT.